In its sample, the clone carrying this T cell receptor beta chain ranks as medium-sized. Its target is not known. Multiplex PCR with BIOMED2 TRB-A/B primer pools amplified TRB rearrangements. One entry per CDR3 protein, called by TCRdb with MiXCR from the multiplex PCR reads. Here the sample spans approximately 17,000 distinct CDR3 sequences, roughly 28% being singletons. The data belong to a study of T and B cells in COVID-19 patients. Study-wide context: Most of the roughly 20 active-infection patients had comorbidities associated with unfavorable COVID-19 outcome. Study-level findings and limits: Few blood samples existed from mildly ill patients during symptoms or early in severe cases. Exclusive to the recovered cohort were approximately 2,500 TCR clusters, 30 to 40 of them with low generation probability. In COVID-19 patients, T cell receptor beta variable and joining gene use was reportedly strongly skewed.

TRB was amplified from about 260-540 ng of blood genomic DNA. Material for sequencing was blood. The source of this sequence is a human donor who had recovered from COVID-19.

This CDR3 reads CSVQGNYGYTF. CDR3 sequence (DNA): TGCAGCGTGCAGGGTAACTATGGCTACACCTTC. The genes are TRBV29-1 and TRBJ1-2; TRBD1 might be the D (5 bases). Trimming took 6 bases from V and 1 from J, leaving 6 bases between them. The V gene's germline CDR1 is SQVTM and CDR2 ANQGSEA. This CDR3 is 11 amino acids long.